Following are 31 T cell receptor beta chains from one sample sequenced in a study of shared clonotypes between healthy human individuals. Cells designated naive CD8 were CD45RO-negative and were positively selected for CCR7, with terminally differentiated effector memory CD45RA+ cells excluded. Profiled with immunoSEQ multiplex PCR; TCRdb holds only in-frame clones, not every one. The table has 1.5 million to 2.5 million clones, about 94% seen once. Sequencing used naive CD8+ T cells sorted from blood. The receptors derive from a man between 18 and 29 years old in good health.

CDR3 protein: CASSLLGGENEQFF. For the CDR3, the DNA is TGTGCCAGCAGCTTACTGGGAGGGGAGAATGAGCAGTTCTTC. The chain uses TRBV11-2 and TRBJ2-1; 7 bases map to TRBD2. The V gene end was trimmed by 2 bases and the J gene end by 7 bases; junction bases not matched to a gene: 5. The CDR3 totals 14 residues. Germline lookup yields CDR1 SGHAT and CDR2 FQNNGV.

The CDR3 is CASSDGTGHEKLFF. The CDR3 coding sequence is TGTGCCAGCAGTGACGGGACAGGGCATGAAAAACTGTTTTTT. This chain connects TRBV6-6 to TRBJ1-4; 9 bases fit TRBD1. The CDR3 loop spans 14 amino acids. CDR1 is MNHNY, CDR2 SVGAGI, per germline (reference sequence). V gave up 5 bases and J gave up 6 bases; unmatched junction bases: 4.

The chain couples TRBV14 to TRBJ1-5, with D possibly being TRBD1 (6 bases). Deletions cut 3 bases from V and 0 bases from J, with 21 bases between. Germline V lookup: CDR1 SGHDN, CDR2 FVKESK. CDR3 length: 19 amino acids. The CDR3 nucleotides are TGTGCCAGCAGCCATAACTCTGGACAGAGACTTTATAGCAATCAGCCCCAGCATTTT. Translation: CASSHNSGQRLYSNQPQHF.

For this clone: At the DNA level, this CDR3 is encoded by other sequences in the same sample as well. The V and J genes are TRBV27 and TRBJ2-2; D is ambiguous. Trimming took off 6 bases at V and 6 bases at J, with 5 bases between the two ends. This CDR3 spans 11 amino acids. Germline V gene sequence: CDR1 MNHEY, CDR2 SMNVEV (reference sequence). CDR3 coding DNA: TGTGCCAGCAGCCGGTCCGGGGAGCTGTTTTTT. This translates into CASSRSGELFF.

The chain has TRBV19 and TRBJ2-2; D possibly corresponds to TRBD1 (5 bases). Deletions cut 5 bases from V and 1 base from J, with 8 bases between. The CDR3 contains 14 residues. Germline-derived CDR1 and CDR2 are LNHDA and SQIVND (reference sequence). Here the CDR3 reads CASSFDRNTGELFF. The DNA of the CDR3 is TGTGCCAGTAGTTTCGACAGGAACACCGGGGAGCTGTTTTTT.

About this clone: Other nucleotide sequences in the sample specify the same CDR3. The chain is built from TRBV4-1 and TRBJ2-7; 8 bases line up with TRBD2. The junction had 2 bases not matched to a gene; V was cut back by 1 base and J by 3 bases. Germline lookup yields CDR1 MGHRA and CDR2 YSYEKL. The length of the CDR3 is 14 residues. In DNA, the CDR3 is TGCGCCAGCAGCCAAGCCAGCGGGAGCTACGAGCAGTACTTC. Protein product: CASSQASGSYEQYF.

DNA for the CDR3: TGTGCCAGCAGTTACGGCGACGAAGAGACCCAGTACTTC. As protein: CASSYGDEETQYF. This chain connects TRBV6-6 to TRBJ2-5; no firm D call. Per the germline V gene, CDR1 is MNHNY and CDR2 is SVGAGI (reference sequence). V was clipped by 2 bases and J by 3 bases, with 7 bases between them. CDR3 length equals 13 residues.

J is TRBJ1-1 and V is TRBV7-3; no definite D call. The CDR3 spans 13 residues. With 1 base removed from V and 4 bases from J, the gap between germline ends came to 7 bases. Germline V gene lookup returns CDR1 SGHTA and CDR2 FQGTGA. The DNA of the CDR3 is TGTGCCAGCAGCTTAAGGGCTAGCACTGAAGCTTTCTTT. Protein product: CASSLRASTEAFF.

The CDR3 DNA sequence: TGTGCCAGCAGCTTACTCGGCGGAGAGTCCAATGAGCAGTTCTTC. Protein sequence: CASSLLGGESNEQFF. This chain uses TRBV13 with TRBJ2-1, with D uncertain. Germline CDR1 reads PRHDT; CDR2 reads FYEKMQ (reference sequence). V lost 2 bases, J lost 6 bases, and 14 bases lay in between. This CDR3 is 15 amino acids long. Supplemented by reference TRBV13 and TRBJ2-1, the full variable domain reads AAGVIQSPRHLIKEKRETATLKCYPIPRHDTVYWYQQGPGQDPQFLISFYEKMQSDKGSIPDRFSAQQFSDYHSELNMSSLELGDSALYFCASSLLGGESNEQFFGPGTRLTVL.

Worth noting for this clone: At the DNA level, this CDR3 is encoded by other sequences in the same sample as well. The chain combines TRBV2 with TRBJ1-2, with a possible D match to TRBD1 (5 bases). Deletions cut 4 bases from V and 4 bases from J, with 10 bases between. The CDR3 totals 13 residues. CDR1 and CDR2 from the germline V gene are SNHLY and FYNNEI. The CDR3 sequence is CASSGGETYGYTF. The DNA of the CDR3 is TGTGCCAGCAGTGGGGGGGAGACCTATGGCTACACCTTC.

This chain links TRBV19 with TRBJ2-3; possible D gene TRBD1, 5 bases. Germline loops: CDR1 LNHDA, CDR2 SQIVND (reference sequence). The germline V and J ends were trimmed by 1 base and 6 bases, with 14 bases remaining between them. This CDR3 is built from 15 residues. The CDR3 nucleotides read TGTGCCAGTAGTATAGTTTTAGGGGCGGCCGATACGCAGTATTTT. Amino acid sequence: CASSIVLGAADTQYF.

The chain uses TRBV6-6 and TRBJ2-3, with D possibly being TRBD1 (5 bases). Germline CDR1 is MNHNY and CDR2 is SVGAGI (reference sequence). V lost 0 bases, J lost 4 bases, and 8 bases lay in between. The CDR3 covers 14 residues. The CDR3 loop is CASSYSQGADTQYF. CDR3 in DNA: TGTGCCAGCAGTTACTCGCAGGGCGCAGATACGCAGTATTTT.

This chain connects TRBV11-3 to TRBJ2-3, with D hard to call. The V gene's germline CDR1 is SGHNT and CDR2 YENEEA. Deletions cut 8 bases from V and 6 bases from J, with 12 bases between. The CDR3 runs to 12 residues. CDR3 DNA: TGTGCCAGCGTTACACCCCGGGATACGCAGTATTTT. Protein product: CASVTPRDTQYF.

This clone was counted a single time. Distinct nucleotide sequences in the sample also encode this CDR3. This chain links TRBV21-1 with TRBJ1-1. TRBV21-1 is a pseudogene locus. The CDR3 is 13 amino acids. The CDR3 here is CASSKKGNTEAFF. DNA for the CDR3: TGTGCCAGCAGCAAAAAAGGGAACACTGAAGCTTTCTTT.

About this clone itself: The same CDR3 can be traced to other DNA sequences in this sample. The chain links TRBV5-4 to TRBJ1-2, with 9 bases matching TRBD1. V was clipped by 4 bases and J by 5 bases; unmatched bases: 3. This CDR3 contains 13 residues. Germline CDR1 reads SGHNT; CDR2 reads YYREEE (reference sequence). The CDR3: CASSPGTGYGYTF. In DNA, the CDR3 is TGTGCCAGCAGCCCTGGGACAGGGTATGGCTACACCTTC.

This clone was seen a single time. V and J are TRBV19 and TRBJ1-5, with TRBD1 matching 7 bases. The length of the CDR3 is 16 residues. From germline, CDR1 is LNHDA and CDR2 SQIVND (reference sequence). Unmatched junction bases numbered 9, after V lost 7 bases and J lost 0 bases. As DNA, the CDR3 is TGTGCCAGTACCGACAGGGCAAGTATTAGCAATCAGCCCCAGCATTTT. This gives the protein CASTDRASISNQPQHF. Combining the CDR3 with reference TRBV19 and TRBJ1-5 gives the whole variable domain DGGITQSPKYLFRKEGQNVTLSCEQNLNHDAMYWYRQDPGQGLRLIYYSQIVNDFQKGDIAEGYSVSREKKESFPLTVTSAQKNPTAFYLCASTDRASISNQPQHFGDGTRLSIL.

The rearrangement links TRBV7-6 to TRBJ1-4; perhaps TRBD1 as D (5 bases). V was shortened by 5 bases and J by 4 bases, with 11 bases between the two germline ends. CDR1 SGHVS and CDR2 FNYEAQ come from the germline V gene. This CDR3 has 14 amino acids. The CDR3 is CASSPAGSNEKLFF. CDR3 in DNA: TGTGCCAGCAGCCCAGCAGGGAGTAATGAAAAACTGTTTTTT.

This chain connects TRBV6-6 to TRBJ2-1; D might be TRBD1 (5 bases). With 7 bases removed from V and 4 bases from J, the gap between germline ends came to 14 bases. The CDR3 spans 14 residues. Germline CDR1 reads MNHNY; CDR2 reads SVGAGI (reference sequence). CDR3 region: CASTLSRDYNEQFF. CDR3 in DNA: TGTGCCAGCACCCTGAGCAGGGATTACAATGAGCAGTTCTTC.

This clone has a single count. This chain joins TRBV14 and TRBJ2-1, with TRBD2 matching 9 bases. CDR1 and CDR2 (germline): SGHDN, FVKESK. This CDR3 comprises 16 residues. The V gene end was trimmed by 4 bases and the J gene end by 8 bases; junction bases not matched to a gene: 12. Here the CDR3 DNA reads TGTGCCAGCAGCCTCTGGGGCGGGGGGGACTCGGATGAGCAGTTCTTC. Amino acids: CASSLWGGGDSDEQFF.

V gene TRBV6-5 combines with J gene TRBJ1-1; no definite D call. Germline V CDR1 and CDR2: MNHEY, SVGAGI. CDR3 size: 16 residues. V was trimmed by 4 bases and J by 7 bases, leaving 22 bases between them. CDR3 nucleotides: TGTGCCAGCAGTTCTGATCGCTTCAGATCCGTAATTGAAGCTTTCTTT. This encodes CASSSDRFRSVIEAFF.

The chain combines TRBV4-3 with TRBJ2-1; D not certain. Germline V gene data show CDR1 as LGHNA and CDR2 as YSLEER. V shed 2 bases and J shed 4 bases, with 6 bases lying between them. This CDR3 spans 13 amino acids. The CDR3 loop is CASSQTLYNEQFF. The CDR3, as DNA: TGCGCCAGCAGCCAAACCCTTTACAATGAGCAGTTCTTC.

About this clone itself: The sample holds other DNA sequences that translate to the same CDR3. J is TRBJ1-1 and V is TRBV10-2, with D tentatively TRBD1 (5 bases). Trimming left V 0 bases short and J 2 bases short, with 7 bases between. Germline V gene lookup returns CDR1 WSHSY and CDR2 SAAADI. The CDR3 loop spans 14 amino acids. The CDR3 DNA is TGCGCCAGCAGTGAGTCCGGGGGAAACACTGAAGCTTTCTTT. Translating gives CASSESGGNTEAFF.

The chain combines TRBV10-1 with TRBJ2-2; D remains unclear. V shed 5 bases and J shed 7 bases, with 14 bases lying between them. This CDR3 has 14 residues. Germline assignment: CDR1 WNHNN and CDR2 SYGVQD (reference sequence). CDR3 DNA sequence: TGCGCCAGCAGTTTGACCCAGCTGAACGGGGAGCTGTTTTTT. Encoded protein: CASSLTQLNGELFF.

The chain recombines TRBV5-6 with TRBJ2-3, with 12 bases aligning to TRBD2. Germline V CDR1 and CDR2: SGHDT, YYEEEE. This CDR3 contains 15 residues. Trimming cost V 2 bases and J 4 bases; bases outside gene matches: 2. CDR3 nucleotides: TGTGCCAGCAGCTTCCTAGCGGGAGGGCCAGATACGCAGTATTTT. It encodes CASSFLAGGPDTQYF.

V is TRBV4-1 and J is TRBJ2-7; no definite D call. The germline CDR1 and CDR2 sequences are MGHRA and YSYEKL. This CDR3 contains 14 residues. Trimming removed 2 bases from V and 4 bases from J, with 12 bases in between. The CDR3 is CASSQTEVGYEQYF. The CDR3 nucleotides are TGCGCCAGCAGCCAAACTGAAGTCGGGTACGAGCAGTACTTC.

This chain joins TRBV2 and TRBJ2-5; 12 bases line up with TRBD2. CDR1 is SNHLY, CDR2 FYNNEI, per germline. The CDR3 consists of 18 residues. The V gene end was trimmed by 6 bases and the J gene end by 1 base; junction bases not matched to a gene: 12. The CDR3 nucleotides are TGTGCCAGCAGGGACCCGGGACTAGCGGGCTGGGCCCAAGAGACCCAGTACTTC. Amino acids: CASRDPGLAGWAQETQYF.

This chain connects TRBV5-8 to TRBJ2-3; D tentatively fits TRBD1 or TRBD2 (6 bases each). The CDR3 is made up of 15 amino acids. V was shortened by 0 bases and J by 2 bases, with 10 bases between the two germline ends. Germline-derived CDR1 and CDR2 are SGHTS and YDEGEE. The CDR3 region is CASSLGRGDTDTQYF. DNA for the CDR3: TGTGCCAGCAGCTTGGGGAGGGGGGACACAGATACGCAGTATTTT.

The chain employs TRBV7-9 and TRBJ2-3; TRBD2 matches at 8 bases. The CDR3 sequence is 17 residues long. Germline assignment: CDR1 SEHNR and CDR2 FQNEAQ (reference sequence). The junction had 14 bases not matched to a gene; V was cut back by 4 bases and J by 5 bases. For the CDR3, the DNA is TGTGCCAGCAGCTCCTCCCTTAACGGGAGGGCCAAAGATACGCAGTATTTT. The encoded protein is CASSSSLNGRAKDTQYF.

The table lists this clone with a count of one. The chain uses TRBV27 and TRBJ2-3, with D perhaps being TRBD1 or TRBD2 (7 bases each). CDR1 is MNHEY, CDR2 SMNVEV, per germline (reference sequence). Trimming took off 5 bases at V and 4 bases at J, with 16 bases between the two ends. The CDR3 runs 15 residues. This CDR3 is CASSTGVAGSDTQYF. CDR3 DNA: TGTGCCAGCAGTACAGGGGTAGCGGGCTCAGATACGCAGTATTTT.

The genes are TRBV19 and TRBJ1-1; D gene uncertain. V lost 1 base, J lost 4 bases, and 13 bases lay in between. This CDR3 is built from 15 residues. Germline CDR1 LNHDA, CDR2 SQIVND (reference sequence). CDR3 nucleotides: TGTGCCAGTAGTATAGTGCCTCTCCCGGGCACTGAAGCTTTCTTT. It yields the protein CASSIVPLPGTEAFF.

This clone appeared once. The rearrangement uses TRBV4-1 and TRBJ2-7, with a weak D call TRBD1 (5 bases). The CDR3 is made up of 15 amino acids. Trimming took off 6 bases at V and 0 bases at J, with 15 bases between the two ends. The germline gives CDR1 MGHRA, CDR2 YSYEKL. DNA of the CDR3: TGCGCCAGCAGTCGGTTGGACATCAGCTCCTACGAGCAGTACTTC. Translated: CASSRLDISSYEQYF.